Here is one T cell receptor beta chain with its context. This specimen belongs to a study of CD8 T cells in Susac syndrome. The V gene lost 0 bases and the J gene lost 4 bases, with 10 bases spanning the gap. The CDR3 is 15 residues long. Per the germline V gene, CDR1 is LGHDT and CDR2 is YNNKEL (reference sequence). Random hexamers were used to reverse transcribe 0.5 to 1 ug of RNA. TCRdb reanalysed the immunoSEQ multiplex PCR reads using MiXCR and keeps one entry per CDR3 protein. The profile shows 150,000 to 200,000 distinct CDR3 sequences, around 94% of them singletons. Peripheral blood CD8+ and CD4+ T cells were profiled by TCR beta sequencing.

Specimen: CD4+ T cells from PBMCs. This TCR came from a human donor in good health. The chain couples TRBV3-1 to TRBJ2-1, with TRBD1 as a possible D gene (5 bases). Here the CDR3 reads CASSQDGAPYNEQFF. Here the CDR3 DNA reads TGTGCCAGCAGCCAAGATGGGGCGCCTTACAATGAGCAGTTCTTC.